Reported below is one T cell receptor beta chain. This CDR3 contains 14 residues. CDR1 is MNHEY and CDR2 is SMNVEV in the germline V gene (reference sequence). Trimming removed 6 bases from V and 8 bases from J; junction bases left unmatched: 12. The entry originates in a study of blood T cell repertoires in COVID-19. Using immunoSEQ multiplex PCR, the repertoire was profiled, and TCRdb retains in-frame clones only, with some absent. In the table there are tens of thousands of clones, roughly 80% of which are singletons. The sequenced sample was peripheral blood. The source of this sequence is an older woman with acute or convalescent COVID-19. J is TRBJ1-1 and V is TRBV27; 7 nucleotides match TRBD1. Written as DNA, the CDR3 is TGTGCCAGCAGCAGAAAGACAGGGACCTTCGAAGCTTTCTTT. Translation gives CASSRKTGTFEAFF.